The 8 T cell receptor beta chains given below trace back to one sample, sequenced in a study of blood T cell repertoires in COVID-19 (dated by TCRdb to between 2020 and 2021). Preparation of the library involved the immunoSEQ multiplex PCR assay. Held by TCRdb, this immuneACCESS table contains in-frame sequences only and omits some clones. Under half of the omission traces to an unresolved V gene where checked; the cause of the rest is unknown. Within this sample are roughly 100,000 clones, with roughly 79% of them counted one time only. The ten largest clones capture around two fifths of the sample. Sequenced input: peripheral blood. The receptors here all came from an elderly man with acute or convalescent COVID-19.

The V call is TRBV9, the J call TRBJ2-3; D possibly corresponds to TRBD2 (6 bases). Germline V gives CDR1 SGDLS, CDR2 YYNGEE. With 0 bases removed from V and 6 bases from J, the gap between germline ends came to 11 bases. The CDR3 is 14 residues long. As DNA, the CDR3 is TGTGCCAGCAGCGTAGGGCCAAGCGGGGATACGCAGTATTTT. This encodes CASSVGPSGDTQYF.

The chain joins TRBV28 to TRBJ1-4, with D possibly being TRBD1 (5 bases). CDR1 and CDR2 (germline): MDHEN, SYDVKM. The CDR3 covers 15 residues. The V and J ends lost 2 bases and 4 bases respectively, with 11 bases between them. CDR3 sequence (DNA): TGTGCCAGCAGTTTAGGCGGGGGGGGTAATGAAAAACTGTTTTTT. This gives the protein CASSLGGGGNEKLFF.

The chain carries TRBV2 and TRBJ2-5; the D gene is possibly TRBD2 (5 bases). V gave up 6 bases and J gave up 5 bases, with 16 bases separating them. Per the germline V gene, CDR1 is SNHLY and CDR2 is FYNNEI. This CDR3 comprises 14 residues. The CDR3 sequence: CASRDPRTVETQYF. The CDR3 coding sequence is TGTGCCAGCAGGGACCCGAGGACTGTGGAGACCCAGTACTTC. The full variable domain, with the rest looked up from reference TRBV2 and TRBJ2-5, is EPEVTQTPSHQVTQMGQEVILRCVPISNHLYFYWYRQILGQKVEFLVSFYNNEISEKSEIFDDQFSVERPDGSNFTLKIRSTKLEDSAMYFCASRDPRTVETQYFGPGTRLLVL.

This clone came up a few times. This chain joins TRBV25-1 and TRBJ1-1, with no clear D. The CDR3 totals 14 residues. CDR1 and CDR2 (germline): MGHDK, SYGVNS. V was trimmed by 2 bases and J by 5 bases, leaving 12 bases between them. The CDR3: CASSELNTRTEAFF. CDR3 bases: TGTGCCAGCAGTGAACTCAATACACGAACTGAAGCTTTCTTT.

This chain joins TRBV18 and TRBJ2-7; 8 bases match TRBD2. V was pared by 5 bases and J by 3 bases, with 6 bases of the junction left unmatched. The CDR3 totals 14 residues. The germline CDR1 and CDR2 sequences are KGHSH and LQKENI. In DNA form, the CDR3 reads TGTGCCAGCTCAGCTAGCGGGTTTTACTACGAGCAGTACTTC. It is translated as CASSASGFYYEQYF.

On this clone: The sample contains more than one DNA sequence encoding this CDR3. CDR3 protein: CASSSQGSNEKLFF. DNA for the CDR3: TGTGCCAGCAGTTCACAGGGGTCTAATGAAAAACTGTTTTTT. The chain carries TRBV28 and TRBJ1-4; 7 positions match TRBD1. The CDR3 has 14 residues. The V gene end was trimmed by 4 bases and the J gene end by 3 bases; junction bases not matched to a gene: 2. CDR1 MDHEN and CDR2 SYDVKM come from the germline V gene.

This clone was detected once. The chain carries TRBV2 and TRBJ2-2; perhaps TRBD1 as D (5 bases). Trimming took 2 bases from V and 7 from J, leaving 11 bases between them. The CDR3 totals 14 residues. Germline-derived CDR1 and CDR2 are SNHLY and FYNNEI. The CDR3 loop is CASSEQGTGGELFF. The CDR3 DNA is TGTGCCAGCAGTGAACAGGGAACGGGCGGGGAGCTGTTTTTT.

This sequence joins TRBV5-1 and TRBJ2-3; 12 nucleotides align to TRBD2. The V and J ends lost 3 bases and 3 bases, in that order; junction bases with no gene match: 8. The CDR3 length is 17 residues. The germline gives CDR1 SGHRS, CDR2 YFSETQ. DNA for the CDR3: TGCGCCAGCAGCTCCCTACTAGCGGGAGGATGGACAGATACGCAGTATTTT. Amino acid sequence: CASSSLLAGGWTDTQYF.